The 14 T cell receptor beta chains reported below all come from one sample, sequenced in a study of blood T cell repertoires in COVID-19. The table came from immunoSEQ multiplex PCR; TCRdb's copy has only in-frame clones and leaves some out. The sample lists around 280,000 clones; 90% were seen once. Sequenced material: PBMCs or T cells enriched from blood (not recorded which). All receptors come from a young woman with acute COVID-19.

The chain employs TRBV27 and TRBJ2-3; 11 bases line up with TRBD2. V gave up 3 bases and J gave up 3 bases; unmatched junction bases: 8. Germline V gene data show CDR1 as MNHEY and CDR2 as SMNVEV (reference sequence). The CDR3 sequence is 17 residues long. The CDR3 sequence is CASSLSGLAVVTDTQYF. DNA for the CDR3: TGTGCCAGCAGTTTGTCGGGACTAGCGGTCGTAACAGATACGCAGTATTTT.

V and J are TRBV9 and TRBJ2-7; 8 nucleotides match TRBD2. The CDR3 has 15 residues. In germline, CDR1 is SGDLS, CDR2 YYNGEE. The V and J ends lost 0 bases and 3 bases, in that order; junction bases with no gene match: 5. CDR3 sequence reads: CASSVALAGYYEQYF. Written as DNA, the CDR3 is TGTGCCAGCAGCGTAGCGTTAGCGGGGTACTACGAGCAGTACTTC.

V gene TRBV5-1 combines with J gene TRBJ2-6; 8 nucleotides align to TRBD1. The CDR3 sequence is 15 residues long. CDR1 is SGHRS and CDR2 is YFSETQ in the germline V gene. Germline trimming cut 2 bases from V and 7 bases from J; bases unmatched to any gene: 5. CDR3 sequence (DNA): TGCGCCAGCAGCTTTGACAGGGGAGTAGCCAACGTCCTGACTTTC. It specifies CASSFDRGVANVLTF.

CDR3 nucleotides: TGTGCCAGCAGTTACTCGGGCAGGTTCAGGGAGCAGTTCTTC. Encoded protein: CASSYSGRFREQFF. V is TRBV6-2 or TRBV6-3 and J is TRBJ2-1; no reliable D call. This CDR3 comprises 14 residues. V lost 0 bases, J lost 10 bases, and 13 bases lay in between. Germline CDR1 reads MNHEY; CDR2 reads SVGEGT.

This chain joins TRBV19 and TRBJ2-6; tentatively, D is TRBD2 (6 bases). Germline V lookup: CDR1 LNHDA, CDR2 SQIVND (reference sequence). Trimming took 5 bases from V and 3 from J, leaving 11 bases between them. CDR3 length: 15 amino acids. CDR3 in DNA: TGTGCCAGTAGTGTGTGGGGAGGTGGGGCCAACGTCCTGACTTTC. Its translation is CASSVWGGGANVLTF.

This clone was seen only a few times. The rearrangement links TRBV27 to TRBJ2-3; D perhaps matches TRBD2 (6 bases). Germline CDR1 is MNHEY and CDR2 is SMNVEV (reference sequence). V was shortened by 2 bases and J by 1 base, with 10 bases between the two germline ends. This CDR3 region has 15 residues. CDR3 nucleotides: TGTGCCAGCAGTTTACGGGCTAGCGGCACAGATACGCAGTATTTT. It translates to CASSLRASGTDTQYF.

The V and J genes are TRBV7-9 and TRBJ2-1; TRBD2 matches 7 bases. The V segment lost 1 base and the J segment 5 bases; nucleotides outside the gene matches: 14. Per germline, CDR1 SEHNR and CDR2 FQNEAQ (reference sequence). The CDR3 runs 18 residues. CDR3 in DNA: TGTGCCAGCAGCTTAGTAGAGGCCGGGGGAGGGCTGCACAATGAGCAGTTCTTC. It is translated as CASSLVEAGGGLHNEQFF.

V gene TRBV9 combines with J gene TRBJ2-5; TRBD2 matches at 8 bases. Trimming removed 1 base from V and 5 bases from J; junction bases left unmatched: 4. The CDR3 totals 14 residues. Germline CDR1 and CDR2: SGDLS and YYNGEE. CDR3 sequence reads: CASSVSAGGETQYF. CDR3 nucleotide sequence: TGTGCCAGCAGCGTATCCGCGGGGGGTGAGACCCAGTACTTC.

V and J are TRBV14 and TRBJ2-1; TRBD2 matches 13 bases. Germline CDR1 reads SGHDN; CDR2 reads FVKESK. This CDR3 has 14 amino acids. The ends lost 4 bases at V and 15 bases at J; junction bases unmatched: 9. CDR3 residues: CASSPRTSGSRLFF. Here the CDR3 DNA reads TGTGCCAGCAGCCCCCGGACTAGCGGGAGTCGTCTGTTCTTC.

The chain combines TRBV9 with TRBJ1-3, with D possibly being TRBD1 (6 bases). The CDR3 has 16 amino acids. Germline-derived CDR1 and CDR2 are SGDLS and YYNGEE. Trimming removed 0 bases from V and 4 bases from J, with 14 bases in between. The CDR3 is CASSVDGGAGGNTIYF. The DNA for the CDR3 is TGTGCCAGCAGCGTAGACGGGGGGGCAGGAGGAAACACCATATATTTT.

This clone occurred once. V usage is TRBV29-1 and J usage is TRBJ2-1, with D possibly TRBD2 on 6 matching bases. Germline-derived CDR1 and CDR2 are SQVTM and ANQGSEA. The CDR3 has 17 residues. Trimming removed 4 bases at V and 9 bases at J, with 28 bases between. CDR3 region: CSVGYRPGRGHGGEQFF. The DNA of the CDR3 is TGCAGCGTTGGGTACCGCCCTGGCAGAGGCCACGGGGGTGAGCAGTTCTTC.

The V call is TRBV28, the J call TRBJ1-5; 7 nucleotides match TRBD1. CDR1 is MDHEN and CDR2 is SYDVKM in the germline V gene. With V trimmed by 6 bases and J by 0 bases, 11 bases remained unmatched. This CDR3 spans 17 amino acids. The CDR3 DNA follows: TGTGCCAGCAGGAAACAGGGGTTTAAGGATAGCAATCAGCCCCAGCATTTT. Its translation: CASRKQGFKDSNQPQHF.

The V and J genes are TRBV5-6 and TRBJ2-2; 7 nucleotides line up with TRBD1. The CDR3 has 12 residues. Germline CDR1 reads SGHDT; CDR2 reads YYEEEE. J gave up 13 bases and V 2 bases, and 5 bases lay outside the gene matches. In DNA form, the CDR3 reads TGTGCCAGCAGCTTTGACAGGGAAGGGCTGTTTTTT. Protein sequence: CASSFDREGLFF.

The DNA for the CDR3 is TGTGCCACCAGTGATTTCTCAGGGACCTACAATGAGCAGTTCTTC. It is translated as CATSDFSGTYNEQFF. V gene TRBV24-1 combines with J gene TRBJ2-1, with D possibly being TRBD1 (5 bases). Germline V CDR1 and CDR2: KGHDR, SFDVKD. Trimming removed 1 base from V and 2 bases from J, with 8 bases in between. The CDR3 totals 15 residues.